This entry lists 15 T cell receptor beta chains sequenced from one sample in a study of blood T cell repertoires in COVID-19. Assay used: immunoSEQ multiplex PCR; TCRdb lists only in-frame clones, some missing. The sample has around 260,000 clones, roughly 85% seen once; the top ten hold less than 3%. The specimen was peripheral blood. The source of these receptors is a woman aged 30 to 39 with active or convalescent COVID-19.

The chain uses TRBV9 and TRBJ1-1; TRBD1 might be the D (5 bases). The CDR3 runs to 14 residues. The V end was cut by 4 bases, the J end by 1 base, with 11 bases between. Germline V gene sequence: CDR1 SGDLS, CDR2 YYNGEE. CDR3 nucleotides: TGTGCCAGCAGCTCCCCAGGGCGGAACACTGAAGCTTTCTTT. Translation: CASSSPGRNTEAFF.

The V and J genes are TRBV19 and TRBJ1-5; D is possibly TRBD1 (6 bases). Per germline, CDR1 LNHDA and CDR2 SQIVND (reference sequence). The CDR3 is made up of 15 amino acids. V lost 6 bases, J lost 3 bases, and 15 bases lay in between. In nucleotides, the CDR3 is TGTGCCAGTAGCGGGGGGCCCCGTCTCAATCAGCCCCAGCATTTT. This sequence encodes CASSGGPRLNQPQHF.

This clone was seen a few times. The V gene is TRBV18, the J gene TRBJ2-2; 9 bases line up with TRBD2. V shed 4 bases, J shed 0 bases, and the junction held 3 bases outside the gene matches. From germline, CDR1 is KGHSH and CDR2 LQKENI. This CDR3 is 16 amino acids long. The CDR3 nucleotides read TGTGCCAGCTCACAAAGCGGGGGGTCGAACACCGGGGAGCTGTTTTTT. This sequence encodes CASSQSGGSNTGELFF.

This chain uses TRBV29-1 with TRBJ2-6; 8 bases fit TRBD2. The trim removed 5 bases at V and 1 base at J, leaving 4 bases unmatched. Germline V gene sequence: CDR1 SQVTM, CDR2 ANQGSEA. The CDR3 covers 15 residues. CDR3 amino acids: CSVSGGQSGANVLTF. CDR3 DNA: TGCAGCGTTAGCGGGGGCCAGTCTGGGGCCAACGTCCTGACTTTC.

This chain connects TRBV11-3 to TRBJ2-1, with 9 bases fitting TRBD2. This CDR3 has 15 residues. Germline assignment: CDR1 SGHNT and CDR2 YENEEA. The V segment lost 4 bases and the J segment 5 bases; nucleotides outside the gene matches: 6. CDR3 nucleotide sequence: TGTGCCAGCAGCTCGAAGCGGGGGGCGAACAATGAGCAGTTCTTC. This sequence encodes CASSSKRGANNEQFF.

The chain links TRBV21-1 to TRBJ2-5; the DNA was not compared with TRBD2, the D call given in the table. TRBV21-1 is an annotated pseudogene. The CDR3 is 15 residues long. CDR3 nucleotide sequence: TGTGCCAGCAGCAACGCGGACGGGCCGGGGGAGACCCAGTACTTC. Protein: CASSNADGPGETQYF.

The chain links TRBV6-5 to TRBJ1-5, with D possibly being TRBD1 (6 bases). The CDR3 length is 13 residues. Trimming took 8 bases from V and 7 from J, leaving 15 bases between them. The V gene's germline CDR1 is MNHEY and CDR2 SVGAGI. The CDR3 sequence: CASHNRDWQPQHF. The CDR3 DNA follows: TGTGCCAGCCATAACAGGGATTGGCAGCCCCAGCATTTT.

V gene TRBV6-5 combines with J gene TRBJ1-2, with D uncertain. Trimming took 5 bases from V and 0 from J, leaving 10 bases between them. Germline CDR1 is MNHEY and CDR2 is SVGAGI. This CDR3 has 14 residues. The CDR3 here is CASSSESSNYGYTF. In DNA form, the CDR3 reads TGTGCCAGCAGTAGCGAATCTTCTAACTATGGCTACACCTTC.

This chain uses TRBV18 with TRBJ1-1, with TRBD1 identical over 10 bases. Looked up from germline, CDR1 is KGHSH and CDR2 is LQKENI. Trimming took 3 bases from V and 4 from J; bases not matched to a gene: 11. The CDR3 length is 17 residues. The CDR3 region has the DNA TGTGCCAGCTCACCCCGCAGGCCCGGGACAGGGGCCACTGAAGCTTTCTTT. Translated, it gives CASSPRRPGTGATEAFF.

The chain employs TRBV27 and TRBJ1-4; D may be TRBD1 (6 bases). With 11 bases removed from V and 0 bases from J, the gap between germline ends came to 25 bases. The CDR3 sequence is 18 residues long. The germline V gene has CDR1 MNHEY and CDR2 SMNVEV (reference sequence). DNA for the CDR3: TGTGCCCCCAGGGGCAGATCGACAGAAGCTGCAACTAATGAAAAACTGTTTTTT. It translates to CAPRGRSTEAATNEKLFF. Together with reference TRBV27 and TRBJ1-4, the CDR3 gives the full variable domain: EAQVTQNPRYLITVTGKKLTVTCSQNMNHEYMSWYRQDPGLGLRQIYYSMNVEVTDKGDVPEGYKVSRKEKRNFPLILESPSPNQTSLYFCAPRGRSTEAATNEKLFFGSGTQLSVL.

CDR3 nucleotide sequence: TGTGCCTGGAGTGGAGGGGACAGCTCCTACAATGAGCAGTTCTTC. Residues: CAWSGGDSSYNEQFF. The rearrangement joins TRBV30 to TRBJ2-1; 7 bases are a match to TRBD1. Germline assignment: CDR1 GTSNPN and CDR2 SVGIG (reference sequence). V lost 1 base and J lost 0; bases outside the gene matches: 3. The CDR3 has 15 residues.

Only a few counts were recorded for this clone. This chain links TRBV24-1 with TRBJ2-6, with TRBD2 as a possible D gene (5 bases). From germline, CDR1 is KGHDR and CDR2 SFDVKD. CDR3 length: 14 residues. The V and J ends lost 8 bases and 3 bases respectively, with 10 bases between them. In DNA form, the CDR3 reads TGTGCCACCAAGTCCGGGGATGGGGCCAACGTCCTGACTTTC. Its translation: CATKSGDGANVLTF.

This chain uses TRBV9 with TRBJ1-4, with 7 bases matching TRBD1. The junction had 8 bases not matched to a gene; V was cut back by 7 bases and J by 2 bases. The germline V gene encodes CDR1 SGDLS and CDR2 YYNGEE. CDR3 length: 15 residues. CDR3 sequence: CASSIGTATNEKLFF. The CDR3, as DNA: TGTGCCAGCTCGATCGGGACAGCGACTAATGAAAAACTGTTTTTT.

The chain recombines TRBV30 with TRBJ1-3; D gene uncertain. The CDR3 is 15 residues long. The V and J ends lost 0 bases and 0 bases respectively, with 9 bases between them. CDR1 is GTSNPN, CDR2 SVGIG, per germline (reference sequence). The CDR3 is CAWSVDGLSGNTIYF. CDR3 nucleotide sequence: TGTGCCTGGAGTGTGGACGGACTCTCTGGAAACACCATATATTTT. Variable domain in full (rest from reference TRBV30 and TRBJ1-3): SQTIHQWPATLVQPVGSPLSLECTVEGTSNPNLYWYRQAAGRGLQLLFYSVGIGQISSEVPQNLSASRPQDRQFILSSKKLLLSDSGFYLCAWSVDGLSGNTIYFGEGSWLTVV.

V gene TRBV24-1 combines with J gene TRBJ1-2, with D possibly being TRBD1 (5 bases). This CDR3 is built from 14 residues. Trimming stripped 1 base from V and 3 bases from J, with 8 bases between. Per the germline V gene, CDR1 is KGHDR and CDR2 is SFDVKD. The CDR3 protein is CATSDLAGDYGYTF. The CDR3 nucleotides read TGTGCCACCAGTGATTTAGCGGGGGACTATGGCTACACCTTC.